This T cell receptor beta chain was sequenced during a study of a mutant IDH1 vaccine in newly diagnosed glioma. Study as a whole: At weeks 1, 3, 5, 7, 11, 15, 19 and 23, patients received a vaccination, eight in all. Most patients had radiochemotherapy with temozolomide before enrollment; others had one alone. Patients received vaccination from 4-6 weeks after radiotherapy alone, or with temozolomide cycles.

As regards this clone: Its target is unknown.

The time point was: week 11, during vaccination. With topical imiquimod, each dose of the vaccine consisted of 300 ug of mutant IDH1 20-mer peptide. Whole-study results and caveats: Pseudoprogression appears to have had no connection to changes in top peripheral T cell clonotypes.

Unmatched junction bases numbered 12, after V lost 2 bases and J lost 12 bases. Germline V gene lookup returns CDR1 SGHAT and CDR2 FQNNGV. CDR3 length equals 15 residues. Sequencing used immunoSEQ multiplex PCR; TCRdb keeps in-frame clones, though not all of them. The sample includes around 53,000 clones, more than 85% of them seen just once. This specimen consisted of PBMCs, obtained from a glioma patient whose treatment included an IDH1 peptide vaccine. This chain joins TRBV11-2 and TRBJ2-1, with 8 nucleotides matching TRBD2. This TCR came from a man aged 45-60 years with glioma. The CDR3 nucleotides read TGTGCCAGCAGCTTAACACCGGGGCCCGGGGGGGGGCAGTTCTTC. Protein sequence: CASSLTPGPGGGQFF.